Presented here are 14 T cell receptor beta chains from one specimen sequenced in a study of post-analysis software for immune sequencing data. Study-level results: A few TRBV segments occurring more often in patients than controls included TRBV5-6, TRBV5-1 and TRBV20-1.

Unique-molecular-identifier-tagged TCR beta cDNA libraries were used. TCRdb reanalysed the PCR reads using MiXCR and keeps one entry per CDR3 protein. The sample holds about 500,000 distinct CDR3 sequences, under 55% seen once. Their target antigens are unknown. Sequencing was performed on blood. The receptors here all came from a girl aged 10 to 17 with multiple sclerosis.

This clonotype has more than one count but fewer than ten. This sequence joins TRBV4-1 and TRBJ2-7, with 10 bases matching TRBD1. Trimming cost V 1 base and J 5 bases; bases outside gene matches: 2. The germline V gene has CDR1 MGHRA and CDR2 YSYEKL. CDR3 length: 14 residues. The CDR3 DNA is TGCGCCAGCAGCCAAGGACAGGGGGCGGACGAGCAGTACTTC. Its translation is CASSQGQGADEQYF.

This chain joins TRBV5-1 and TRBJ2-4, with 9 bases lining up with TRBD1. Near its end, the DNA agrees better with TRBJ2-7, so the J call may be wrong. Germline lookup yields CDR1 SGHRS and CDR2 YFSETQ. The CDR3 spans 14 residues. CDR3 DNA sequence: TGCGCCAGCAGCGGGACAGGGCACTCCTACGAGCAGTACTTC. Translating it yields CASSGTGHSYEQYF.

This clonotype was detected a few times. The rearrangement links TRBV12-3 or TRBV12-4 to TRBJ2-3; D is unresolved. Trimming took 6 bases from V and 3 from J, leaving 10 bases between them. The CDR3 runs 13 residues. Written as DNA, the CDR3 is TGTGCCAGCAGCCGGCCGGCTACAGATACGCAGTATTTT. Translated: CASSRPATDTQYF.

V is TRBV20-1 and J is TRBJ1-2; the D is unclear. Deletions cut 1 base from V and 4 bases from J, with 16 bases between. The CDR3 spans 15 residues. Germline V CDR1 and CDR2: DFQATT, SNEGSKA (reference sequence). CDR3 region: CSARAQVVHSYGYTF. Here the CDR3 DNA reads TGCAGTGCTAGAGCACAAGTAGTTCACTCCTATGGCTACACCTTC.

In its sample, this clonotype was seen once. This rearrangement joins TRBV28 to TRBJ1-2, with a possible D match to TRBD1 (6 bases). The CDR3 runs to 12 residues. CDR1 and CDR2 (germline): MDHEN, SYDVKM. Between the trimmed V and J ends, which lost 7 bases and 4 bases, there was a span of 10 bases. CDR3 amino acids: CASTRGTYGYTF. The CDR3 DNA is TGTGCCAGCACCAGGGGCACCTATGGCTACACCTTC.

This chain connects TRBV11-2 to TRBJ2-3; D call uncertain. Trimming took off 6 bases at V and 2 bases at J, with 15 bases between the two ends. CDR1 is SGHAT, CDR2 FQNNGV, per germline. The CDR3 contains 15 residues. The CDR3 DNA reads as TGTGCCAGCAGTCTTTTTCGACGGGCCACAGATACGCAGTATTTT. Its translation: CASSLFRRATDTQYF.

This clonotype was recorded a few times. Its ends do not fully match the called genes, so a read error is possible. This chain connects TRBV5-1 to TRBJ2-1, with TRBD1 as a possible D gene (6 bases). Germline loops: CDR1 SGHRS, CDR2 YFSETQ. CDR3 length: 15 residues. The CDR3 DNA follows: TGCGCTAGCAGCTTGACAGGCCCTCCTTACAATGAGCAGTTCTTC. It specifies CASSLTGPPYNEQFF.

J is TRBJ2-1 and V is TRBV9, with D unresolved. The length of the CDR3 is 15 residues. With 3 bases removed from V and 5 bases from J, the gap between germline ends came to 15 bases. CDR1 SGDLS and CDR2 YYNGEE come from the germline V gene. DNA of the CDR3: TGTGCCAGCAGCGCGAGCATTGACGAAGACAATGAGCAGTTCTTC. This sequence encodes CASSASIDEDNEQFF.

The V and J genes are TRBV27 and TRBJ1-1, with D possibly TRBD1 on 5 matching bases. V dropped 5 bases and J dropped 3 bases, with 10 bases sitting between them. Germline V CDR1 and CDR2: MNHEY, SMNVEV (reference sequence). This CDR3 is built from 13 residues. The CDR3 nucleotides are TGTGCCAGCAGTCAAAAAGGGGACACTGAAGCTTTCTTT. It yields the protein CASSQKGDTEAFF.

This clonotype appeared a single time. The V call is TRBV2, the J call TRBJ2-1, with 11 bases fitting TRBD2. The V gene's germline CDR1 is SNHLY and CDR2 FYNNEI. With 5 bases clipped from V and 8 bases from J, the junction kept 5 bases outside the gene matches. The CDR3 loop spans 14 amino acids. The CDR3 bases are TGTGCCAGCAGTCGGCTAGCGGGAGGCGATGAGCAGTTCTTC. Its protein product is CASSRLAGGDEQFF.

This clonotype has just a few counts. The rearrangement joins TRBV5-8 to TRBJ2-5; maybe TRBD2 (5 bases). The V and J ends lost 7 bases and 3 bases respectively, with 13 bases between them. The CDR3 spans 13 residues. CDR1 is SGHTS, CDR2 YDEGEE, per germline. The CDR3 DNA follows: TGTGCCAGCCACGGGGATGTGGAAGAGACCCAGTACTTC. This translates into CASHGDVEETQYF.

The chain joins TRBV5-5 to TRBJ2-1; tentative D call: TRBD2 (6 bases). Trimming removed 0 bases at V and 2 bases at J, with 21 bases between. The CDR3 runs 19 residues. Germline V CDR1 and CDR2: SGHKS, YYEKEE (reference sequence). CDR3 sequence: CASSLVPVAGLVPYNEQFF. CDR3 coding DNA: TGTGCCAGCAGCTTGGTTCCCGTGGCGGGATTGGTCCCCTACAATGAGCAGTTCTTC.

CDR3 coding DNA: TGTGCCAGCAGCTTGTGGTCGGACAGAGATCAGCCCCAGCATTTT. Protein: CASSLWSDRDQPQHF. V is TRBV5-6 and J is TRBJ1-5; D possibly corresponds to TRBD1 (6 bases). The CDR3 loop spans 15 amino acids. V was trimmed by 1 base and J by 5 bases, leaving 13 bases between them. CDR1 and CDR2 (germline): SGHDT, YYEEEE.

This clonotype occurred a few times. The chain combines TRBV12-3 or TRBV12-4 with TRBJ2-7; either TRBD1 or TRBD2 may fit D (5 bases each). The CDR3 sequence is 14 residues long. V lost 5 bases and J 7 bases, leaving 18 bases between the germline ends. CDR3 bases: TGTGCCAGCAGTACTAGGGACGGGGCGTGGGAGCAGTACTTC. Amino acid sequence: CASSTRDGAWEQYF.